A selection of T cell receptor beta chains follows, all from one sample in a study of OX40 agonist ivuxolimab in advanced cancers. The protocol was immunoSEQ multiplex PCR, while the TCRdb copy is restricted to in-frame clones and leaves out a portion. The table has around 150,000 clones, 94% seen once; the top ten hold about 0.33%. The sample here was CD4+ or CD8+ T cells sorted from blood, taken in a trial of the OX40 agonist ivuxolimab. These receptors originate from an adult with an advanced solid tumor such as melanoma, head and neck, liver or kidney cancer. CDR3s include the opening cysteine and the closing phenylalanine or tryptophan. D genes are given only for firm matches. The listing skips clone size in some rows; elsewhere it reads once, few, many or a size class.

J gene: TRBJ1-3
clone size: -
V gene: TRBV28
D gene: -
CDR3 protein: CASSPGTYSGNTIYF
CDR3 DNA: TGTGCCAGCAGCCCCGGGACATATTCCGGAAACACCATATATTTT

J gene: TRBJ1-5
clone size: -
V gene: TRBV5-5
D gene: -
CDR3 protein: CASSSGQMYQPQHF
CDR3 DNA: TGTGCCAGCAGCTCCGGACAGATGTATCAGCCCCAGCATTTT

J gene: TRBJ2-1
clone size: -
V gene: TRBV7-2
D gene: -
CDR3 protein: CASSLARQGKNEQFF
CDR3 DNA: TGTGCCAGCAGCTTAGCCCGCCAGGGTAAAAATGAGCAGTTCTTC

J gene: TRBJ2-4
clone size: -
V gene: TRBV9
D gene: TRBD2
CDR3 protein: CASSVEAGLAGGRVAKNIQYF
CDR3 DNA: TGTGCCAGCAGCGTAGAGGCCGGACTAGCGGGAGGGCGCGTAGCCAAAAACATTCAGTACTTC

J gene: TRBJ1-5
clone size: -
V gene: TRBV2
D gene: -
CDR3 protein: CASKETGTHNQPQHF
CDR3 DNA: TGTGCCAGCAAGGAAACCGGGACACATAATCAGCCCCAGCATTTT

J gene: TRBJ2-7
clone size: -
V gene: TRBV6-5
D gene: -
CDR3 protein: CASSRTASYEQYF
CDR3 DNA: TGTGCCAGCAGTCGGACAGCGTCCTACGAGCAGTACTTC

J gene: TRBJ2-2
clone size: -
V gene: TRBV27
D gene: -
CDR3 protein: CASSLPRADSNTGELFF
CDR3 DNA: TGTGCCAGCAGCCTACCCCGGGCGGATTCGAACACCGGGGAGCTGTTTTTT

J gene: TRBJ2-5
clone size: -
V gene: TRBV7-6
D gene: -
CDR3 protein: CASSLGAYQETQYF
CDR3 DNA: TGTGCCAGCAGCTTAGGGGCGTACCAAGAGACCCAGTACTTC

J gene: TRBJ1-2
clone size: -
V gene: TRBV5-1
D gene: -
CDR3 protein: CASSSADGTYGYTF
CDR3 DNA: TGCGCCAGCAGCTCCGCGGACGGAACCTATGGCTACACCTTC

J gene: TRBJ2-7
clone size: -
V gene: TRBV4-3
D gene: TRBD2
CDR3 protein: CASSRGLAGQYEQYF
CDR3 DNA: TGCGCCAGCAGCCGCGGACTAGCGGGGCAATACGAGCAGTACTTC

J gene: TRBJ2-1
clone size: -
V gene: TRBV27
D gene: TRBD1
CDR3 protein: CASSLDRGNFYNEQFF
CDR3 DNA: TGTGCCAGCAGTTTAGACAGGGGGAACTTCTACAATGAGCAGTTCTTC

J gene: TRBJ2-2
clone size: -
V gene: TRBV5-6
D gene: TRBD2
CDR3 protein: CASSLWTGTSGDTGELFF
CDR3 DNA: TGTGCCAGCAGCTTGTGGACCGGGACTAGCGGGGACACCGGGGAGCTGTTTTTT

J gene: TRBJ2-2
clone size: once
V gene: TRBV9
D gene: -
CDR3 protein: CASSPLGVGELFF
CDR3 DNA: TGTGCCAGCAGCCCCCTCGGAGTCGGGGAGCTGTTTTTT

J gene: TRBJ2-3
clone size: -
V gene: TRBV11-1
D gene: TRBD1
CDR3 protein: CASSRTGTGADTQYF
CDR3 DNA: TGTGCCAGCAGCCGAACCGGGACAGGGGCAGATACGCAGTATTTT

J gene: TRBJ2-1
clone size: -
V gene: TRBV6-1
D gene: TRBD1
CDR3 protein: CASAGTGGYNEQFF
CDR3 DNA: TGTGCCAGCGCCGGGACAGGGGGCTACAATGAGCAGTTCTTC

J gene: TRBJ2-7
clone size: -
V gene: TRBV27
D gene: -
CDR3 protein: CASSRPPSYEQYF
CDR3 DNA: TGTGCCAGCTCTCGACCCCCATCCTACGAGCAGTACTTC

J gene: TRBJ1-2
clone size: -
V gene: TRBV30
D gene: -
CDR3 protein: CACNREVNGYTF
CDR3 DNA: TGTGCCTGCAACAGGGAAGTGAACGGCTACACCTTC

J gene: TRBJ1-2
clone size: few
V gene: TRBV7-2
D gene: TRBD1
CDR3 protein: CASSTRTGGTDGYTF
CDR3 DNA: TGTGCCAGCAGCACGAGGACAGGGGGCACAGATGGCTACACCTTC

J gene: TRBJ1-5
clone size: -
V gene: TRBV5-1
D gene: -
CDR3 protein: CASSPLGGNQPQHF
CDR3 DNA: TGCGCCAGCAGCCCCCTTGGGGGCAATCAGCCCCAGCATTTT

J gene: TRBJ1-6
clone size: few
V gene: TRBV28
D gene: -
CDR3 protein: CASSPGLGLGSYNSPLHF
CDR3 DNA: TGTGCCAGCAGCCCCGGTCTAGGGTTGGGCTCCTATAATTCACCCCTCCACTTT

J gene: TRBJ2-6
clone size: -
V gene: TRBV19
D gene: -
CDR3 protein: CASTPGRNSGANVLTF
CDR3 DNA: TGTGCCAGTACTCCGGGACGAAACTCTGGGGCCAACGTCCTGACTTTC

J gene: TRBJ2-5
clone size: -
V gene: TRBV2
D gene: -
CDR3 protein: CASSTGSWETQYF
CDR3 DNA: TGTGCCAGCAGTACAGGGAGCTGGGAGACCCAGTACTTC

J gene: TRBJ1-6
clone size: -
V gene: TRBV6-5
D gene: TRBD1
CDR3 protein: CASTKQGRNSPLHF
CDR3 DNA: TGTGCCAGCACCAAACAGGGGCGAAATTCACCCCTCCACTTT

J gene: TRBJ2-2
clone size: -
V gene: TRBV7-2
D gene: TRBD2
CDR3 protein: CASSLVPGGQLFF
CDR3 DNA: TGTGCCAGCAGCTTAGTTCCGGGGGGGCAGCTGTTTTTT

J gene: TRBJ1-5
clone size: once
V gene: TRBV18
D gene: -
CDR3 protein: CASSSGTPRNQPQHF
CDR3 DNA: TGTGCCAGCTCGTCCGGGACACCACGCAATCAGCCCCAGCATTTT

J gene: TRBJ2-5
clone size: -
V gene: TRBV28
D gene: -
CDR3 protein: CASRRGLSQETQYF
CDR3 DNA: TGTGCCAGCAGACGGGGTTTAAGCCAAGAGACCCAGTACTTC

J gene: TRBJ2-3
clone size: -
V gene: TRBV5-4
D gene: -
CDR3 protein: CASSSLGGTDTQYF
CDR3 DNA: TGTGCCAGCAGCTCCCTTGGGGGCACAGATACGCAGTATTTT

J gene: TRBJ2-5
clone size: -
V gene: TRBV19
D gene: TRBD1
CDR3 protein: CASSGTAQETQYF
CDR3 DNA: TGTGCCAGTAGTGGGACAGCACAAGAGACCCAGTACTTC

J gene: TRBJ2-1
clone size: -
V gene: TRBV6-1
D gene: TRBD1
CDR3 protein: CASSELGQGYNEQFF
CDR3 DNA: TGTGCCAGCAGTGAATTGGGACAGGGTTATAATGAGCAGTTCTTC

J gene: TRBJ1-3
clone size: -
V gene: TRBV30
D gene: -
CDR3 protein: CAGGGYSGNTIYF
CDR3 DNA: TGTGCCGGGGGGGGGTACTCTGGAAACACCATATATTTT

J gene: TRBJ2-3
clone size: -
V gene: TRBV7-9
D gene: -
CDR3 protein: CASSPGLSTDTQYF
CDR3 DNA: TGTGCCAGCAGCCCCGGCTTAAGCACAGATACGCAGTATTTT

J gene: TRBJ1-2
clone size: -
V gene: TRBV19
D gene: -
CDR3 protein: CASSYDRSSNYGYTF
CDR3 DNA: TGTGCCAGTAGCTATGACAGGAGCTCTAACTATGGCTACACCTTC